The rows below give T cell receptor beta chains drawn from one sample of a study of patients and donors after allogeneic stem cell transplantation. One entry per CDR3 protein results from TCRdb running MiXCR on the RT-PCR reads. The sample includes about 960,000 distinct CDR3 sequences, about a sixth seen only once; the top ten take 6%. Material for sequencing was blood, either unsorted or a sorted T cell fraction (not recorded which). These receptors were collected from a human donor who was either an allogeneic HSCT recipient or a stem cell or donor lymphocyte infusion donor (not recorded which). It is not recorded whose cells these are; they may come from a transplant donor. CDR3s include the opening cysteine and the closing phenylalanine or tryptophan. The D gene is left open where the match is weak. Size values are once, few and many counts, or a class for expanded clones, and some rows have none.

j_call	d_call	v_call	clone_size	cdr3_nt	cdr3_aa
TRBJ2-1	TRBD2	TRBV30	NA	TGTGCCTGGAGTAGCGGGAGTATCAATGAGCAGTTCTTC	CAWSSGSINEQFF
TRBJ1-2	NA	TRBV6-1	NA	TGTGCCAGCAGCGCCTTAGCACGAACGCGCGGCTACACCTTC	CASSALARTRGYTF
TRBJ1-4	NA	TRBV6-5	few	TGTGCCAGCAGTTACTTCGTTGCTAATGAAAAACTGTTTTTT	CASSYFVANEKLFF
TRBJ1-2	TRBD1	TRBV6-5	few	TGTGCCAGCAGTTATCGGGACGGGACAGGCTATGGCTACACCTTC	CASSYRDGTGYGYTF
TRBJ1-1	TRBD1	TRBV12-3/TRBV12-4	many	TGTGCCAGCAGTTGGGGACAGGAGAACACTGAAGCTTTCTTT	CASSWGQENTEAFF
TRBJ1-2	TRBD1	TRBV25-1	few	TGTGCCAGCAGTCCCCGGACAGGGGGCGTATATGGCTACACCTTC	CASSPRTGGVYGYTF
TRBJ2-7	NA	TRBV7-3	NA	TGTGCCAGCAGCTTAACCGGTGGGGTGAGGCACGAGCAGTACTTC	CASSLTGGVRHEQYF
TRBJ1-1	NA	TRBV11-2	few	TGTGCCAGCAGCTTAATCACGGGCGCTGAAGCTTTCTTT	CASSLITGAEAFF
TRBJ1-4	NA	TRBV20-1	few	TGCAGTGCACCCCGGGGGGGCGGTGAAAAACTGTTTTTT	CSAPRGGGEKLFF
TRBJ2-7	NA	TRBV4-2	NA	TGTGCCAGCAGCCAAGTCGTGGGGGGGCAAGACGAGCAGTACTTC	CASSQVVGGQDEQYF
TRBJ2-5	TRBD2	TRBV6-1	NA	TGTGCCAGCAGTGAAGTTGGGAGGGGATCTGAGACCCAGTACTTC	CASSEVGRGSETQYF
TRBJ1-2	NA	TRBV30	NA	TGTGCCTGGAGTGACTCACAGGACAGTGGCTACACCTTC	CAWSDSQDSGYTF
TRBJ2-3	NA	TRBV12-3/TRBV12-4	NA	TGTGCCAGCAGTTTCCGGTCTAGATCCGGGACCCTCTCAGATACGCAGTATTTT	CASSFRSRSGTLSDTQYF
TRBJ2-7	NA	TRBV7-2	few	TGTGCCAGCACCCTTCGGGGACGGCCCGCATCCTACGAGCAGTACTTC	CASTLRGRPASYEQYF
TRBJ2-3	TRBD2	TRBV5-1	few	TGCGCCAGCAGCTTTCGGCGTAGCGGGGGGAGCACAGATACGCAGTATTTT	CASSFRRSGGSTDTQYF
TRBJ2-5	NA	TRBV5-4	NA	TGTGCCAGCAGCTTGGCCCGGATCGTCGAGACCCAGTACTTC	CASSLARIVETQYF